This T cell receptor (beta chain) originates from a study of a mutant IDH1 vaccine in newly diagnosed glioma. Across the study: Patients received vaccination from 4-6 weeks after radiotherapy alone, or with temozolomide cycles. Before enrollment, patients got radiotherapy alone, temozolomide alone, or mostly the combination.

Overall study results and limits: Pseudoprogression apparently tracked independently of changes in top peripheral T cell clonotypes.

This CDR3 has 18 residues. Germline V gene data show CDR1 as SGHAT and CDR2 as FQNNGV. The trim removed 1 base at V and 2 bases at J, leaving 10 bases unmatched. As concerns this clone: Antigen: not known.

Clones were sequenced by immunoSEQ multiplex PCR, and TCRdb holds only the in-frame ones, with some missing. The sample has 60,000 to 70,000 clones; around 86% are singletons. Time point defined: week 47, end of study. Doses comprised 300 ug of mutant IDH1 20-mer peptide each, plus topical imiquimod. The material sequenced was PBMCs, taken from a glioma patient whose treatment included an IDH1 peptide vaccine. The clonotype was recovered from a young man with glioma. The chain couples TRBV11-2 to TRBJ2-7; the match to TRBD1 covers 11 bases. Here the CDR3 DNA reads TGTGCCAGCAGCTTAGGACGAGGACAGGGGGCGATTCCCTACGAGCAGTACTTC. This gives the protein CASSLGRGQGAIPYEQYF.